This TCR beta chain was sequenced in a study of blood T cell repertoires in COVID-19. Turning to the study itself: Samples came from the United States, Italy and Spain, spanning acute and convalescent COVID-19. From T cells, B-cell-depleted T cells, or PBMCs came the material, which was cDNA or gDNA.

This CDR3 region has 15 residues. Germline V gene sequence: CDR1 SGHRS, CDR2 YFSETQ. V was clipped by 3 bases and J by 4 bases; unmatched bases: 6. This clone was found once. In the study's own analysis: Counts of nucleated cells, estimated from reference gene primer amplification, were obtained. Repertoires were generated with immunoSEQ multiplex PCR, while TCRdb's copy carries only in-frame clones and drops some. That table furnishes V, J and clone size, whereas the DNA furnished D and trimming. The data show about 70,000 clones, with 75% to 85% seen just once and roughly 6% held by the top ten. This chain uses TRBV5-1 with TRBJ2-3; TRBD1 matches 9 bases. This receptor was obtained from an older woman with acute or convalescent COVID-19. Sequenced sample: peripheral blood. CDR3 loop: CASSSQGAWADTQYF. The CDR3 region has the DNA TGCGCCAGCAGCTCACAGGGGGCTTGGGCAGATACGCAGTATTTT.